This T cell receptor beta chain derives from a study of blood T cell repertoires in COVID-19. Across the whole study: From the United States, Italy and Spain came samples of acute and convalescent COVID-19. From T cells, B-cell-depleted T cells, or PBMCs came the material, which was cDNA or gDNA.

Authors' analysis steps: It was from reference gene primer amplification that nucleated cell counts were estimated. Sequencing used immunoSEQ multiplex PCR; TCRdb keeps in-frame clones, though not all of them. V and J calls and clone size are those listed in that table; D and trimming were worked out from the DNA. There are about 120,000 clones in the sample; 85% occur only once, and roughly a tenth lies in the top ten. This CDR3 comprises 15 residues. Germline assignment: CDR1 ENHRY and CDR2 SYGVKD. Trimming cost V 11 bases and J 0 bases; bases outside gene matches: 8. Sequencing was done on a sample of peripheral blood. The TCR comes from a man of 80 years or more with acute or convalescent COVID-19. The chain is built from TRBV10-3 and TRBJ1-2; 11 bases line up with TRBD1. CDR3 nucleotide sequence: TGTGCCGGCAGGACAGGGGGCGAATCTAACTATGGCTACACCTTC. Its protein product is CAGRTGGESNYGYTF.